This is a list of T cell receptor beta chains from one sample in a study of blood T cell repertoires in COVID-19. The data were produced by immunoSEQ multiplex PCR, yet TCRdb's version contains in-frame clones alone and is incomplete. Of fewer than 200,000 clones in the sample, approximately 82% were seen once. The material sequenced was PBMCs or T cells enriched from blood (not recorded which). These receptors were obtained from a woman aged 45-65 years who had recovered from COVID-19. The CDR3 runs from the conserved cysteine through the conserved F or W. Each record gives: V gene, clone size, D gene, J gene, CDR3 protein, CDR3 DNA. The D gene is left open where the match is weak. Clone size is given for some rows only: seen once, a few or many times, or a class if the clone is expanded.

V: TRBV7-2; size: few; D: .; J: TRBJ2-3; CDR3: CASSLGLSTDTQYF; DNA: TGTGCCAGCAGCTTGGGGCTGAGCACAGATACGCAGTATTTT
V: TRBV10-3; size: .; D: .; J: TRBJ2-3; CDR3: CATLGGGGSTDTQYF; DNA: TGTGCCACCCTAGGGGGGGGAGGTAGCACAGATACGCAGTATTTT
V: TRBV14; size: .; D: .; J: TRBJ1-2; CDR3: CASSRGPGDYGYTF; DNA: TGTGCCAGCAGCCGGGGCCCCGGCGACTATGGCTACACCTTC
V: TRBV6-5; size: few; D: .; J: TRBJ2-3; CDR3: CASSYGSGDTQYF; DNA: TGTGCCAGCAGTTACGGATCGGGAGACACGCAGTATTTT
V: TRBV25-1; size: .; D: .; J: TRBJ2-1; CDR3: CASSDSSGSYNEQFF; DNA: TGTGCCAGCAGTGATTCCAGCGGCTCCTACAATGAGCAGTTCTTC
V: TRBV5-3; size: .; D: .; J: TRBJ2-1; CDR3: CARSLVRGANEQFF; DNA: TGTGCCAGAAGCTTGGTTCGGGGGGCGAATGAGCAGTTCTTC
V: TRBV28; size: .; D: .; J: TRBJ2-3; CDR3: CASSLPNTDTQYF; DNA: TGTGCCAGCAGTTTACCAAACACAGATACGCAGTATTTT
V: TRBV4-1; size: .; D: .; J: TRBJ1-2; CDR3: CASSQDERVSSYGYTF; DNA: TGCGCCAGCAGCCAAGATGAGAGGGTCTCTAGCTATGGCTACACCTTC
V: TRBV30; size: .; D: .; J: TRBJ1-2; CDR3: CAWSGQGYGYTF; DNA: TGTGCCTGGAGCGGTCAGGGCTATGGCTACACCTTC
V: TRBV7-8; size: .; D: .; J: TRBJ2-1; CDR3: CASSPLRAYNEQFF; DNA: TGTGCCAGCAGCCCGTTGAGAGCGTACAATGAGCAGTTCTTC
V: TRBV18; size: .; D: .; J: TRBJ1-6; CDR3: CASSPLNEPSYNSPLHF; DNA: TGTGCCAGCTCACCTCTGAATGAGCCCTCCTATAATTCACCCCTCCACTTT
V: TRBV4-3; size: .; D: .; J: TRBJ2-1; CDR3: CASSQHFSPGVGGGLSYNEQFF; DNA: TGCGCCAGCAGCCAACATTTTTCCCCTGGGGTGGGAGGAGGACTCTCCTACAATGAGCAGTTCTTC
V: TRBV9; size: .; D: .; J: TRBJ2-5; CDR3: CASSVGLRQETQYF; DNA: TGTGCCAGCAGCGTCGGACTACGCCAAGAGACCCAGTACTTC
V: TRBV3-1/TRBV3-2; size: .; D: TRBD1; J: TRBJ1-1; CDR3: CASSRGQVNTEAFF; DNA: TGTGCCAGCAGCCGAGGACAGGTGAACACTGAAGCTTTCTTT
V: TRBV4-1; size: once; D: TRBD1; J: TRBJ1-5; CDR3: CASSPLTGGFNQPQHF; DNA: TGCGCCAGCAGCCCCCTGACAGGGGGCTTCAATCAGCCCCAGCATTTT
V: TRBV10-3; size: .; D: .; J: TRBJ2-5; CDR3: CATAGVGTQETQYF; DNA: TGTGCCACCGCCGGGGTTGGGACACAAGAGACCCAGTACTTC
V: TRBV7-6; size: .; D: TRBD2; J: TRBJ2-7; CDR3: CASSATSGGEQYF; DNA: TGTGCCAGCAGCGCCACTAGCGGAGGCGAGCAGTACTTC
V: TRBV5-5; size: .; D: .; J: TRBJ1-3; CDR3: CASSLQDSFSGNTIYF; DNA: TGTGCCAGCAGCTTGCAGGACAGCTTCTCTGGAAACACCATATATTTT
V: TRBV5-1; size: .; D: TRBD2; J: TRBJ2-1; CDR3: CASSLGGLADSYNEQFF; DNA: TGCGCCAGCAGCTTGGGCGGACTAGCGGACTCCTACAATGAGCAGTTCTTC
V: TRBV10-3; size: .; D: .; J: TRBJ1-3; CDR3: CAITRDIGNTIYF; DNA: TGTGCCATCACTCGAGATATCGGAAACACCATATATTTT
V: TRBV5-8; size: .; D: .; J: TRBJ1-5; CDR3: CASSIPGESYSNQPQHF; DNA: TGTGCCAGCAGCATTCCGGGGGAGTCGTATAGCAATCAGCCCCAGCATTTT
V: TRBV6-2/TRBV6-3; size: .; D: .; J: TRBJ2-7; CDR3: CASSYTDTEQYF; DNA: TGTGCCAGCAGTTACACAGACACGGAGCAGTACTTC
V: TRBV11-2; size: many; D: TRBD2; J: TRBJ2-5; CDR3: CASSSGGAKETQYF; DNA: TGTGCCAGCAGCTCGGGGGGGGCAAAAGAGACCCAGTACTTC
V: TRBV7-8; size: .; D: TRBD1; J: TRBJ1-5; CDR3: CASSPIRGNQPQHF; DNA: TGTGCCAGCAGCCCTATCAGGGGGAATCAGCCCCAGCATTTT
V: TRBV30; size: .; D: .; J: TRBJ1-3; CDR3: CAWTREYPGNTIYF; DNA: TGTGCCTGGACCAGGGAATATCCTGGAAACACCATATATTTT
V: TRBV30; size: many; D: .; J: TRBJ2-2; CDR3: CAWSVGANTGELFF; DNA: TGTGCCTGGAGTGTAGGGGCGAACACCGGGGAGCTGTTTTTT
V: TRBV5-4; size: once; D: .; J: TRBJ2-4; CDR3: CASSSGAEAKNIQYF; DNA: TGTGCCAGCAGCTCCGGCGCGGAGGCCAAAAACATTCAGTACTTC
V: TRBV6-5; size: .; D: TRBD2; J: TRBJ2-7; CDR3: CASSYSMSGSSEQYF; DNA: TGTGCCAGCAGTTACTCGATGAGCGGGAGTAGCGAGCAGTACTTC
V: TRBV18; size: .; D: .; J: TRBJ2-3; CDR3: CASSRRDTQYF; DNA: TGTGCCAGCTCACGGAGGGATACGCAGTATTTT
V: TRBV5-4; size: .; D: TRBD1; J: TRBJ2-1; CDR3: CASSSDRGPYNEQFF; DNA: TGTGCCAGCAGCTCGGACAGGGGCCCTTACAATGAGCAGTTCTTC